This T cell receptor (beta chain) appears in the sequencing data of a study of CD8+CD57+ T cells in acquired aplastic anemia. The sequenced patients had an expansion of CD8+CD57+ cells seen by flow cytometry. This clonotype was counted many times. The CDR3 runs to 16 residues. The junction had 4 bases not matched to a gene; V was cut back by 2 bases and J by 3 bases. The germline CDR1 and CDR2 sequences are SGHTA and FQGNSA. The study profiled TCR beta VDJ and CDR3 using genomic DNA as template. Via MiXCR, TCRdb re-called the reads, giving one row per CDR3 protein. The table has around 170,000 distinct CDR3 sequences, approximately 50% seen once.

The TCR sequence derives from a human donor with aplastic anemia. The specimen sequenced was sorted CD4+, CD8+, or CD8+CD57+ T cells (not recorded which) from PBMCs. The chain couples TRBV7-2 to TRBJ2-2, with TRBD2 matching over 9 bases. The CDR3 nucleotides are TGTGCCAGCAGCTTACAGGGCGGGAGGGACACCGGGGAGCTGTTTTTT. This translates into CASSLQGGRDTGELFF.